This T cell receptor beta chain was sequenced during a study of blood T cell repertoires in COVID-19. Study context: Acute and convalescent COVID-19 samples came from the United States, Italy and Spain. Sources were T cells, B-cell-depleted T cells, or PBMCs; the material itself was cDNA or gDNA.

Trimming took off 0 bases at V and 14 bases at J, with 7 bases between the two ends. The germline V gene encodes CDR1 MGHRA and CDR2 YSYEKL. The CDR3 consists of 11 residues. Original processing methods: Estimates of nucleated cell counts were drawn from the amplification of reference gene primers. Here immunoSEQ multiplex PCR was the method, and the copy in TCRdb shows in-frame clones only, minus some. The DNA gave D and trimming, while V, J and clone size come from that table. The table lists about 190,000 clones, 80% to 90% of them singletons, with about 1.1% in the top ten. The source material was peripheral blood. The rearrangement uses TRBV4-1 and TRBJ1-4; unclear D gene. This clonotype was obtained from a man aged 25-45 years with acute or convalescent COVID-19. Here the CDR3 reads CASSQDIILFF. CDR3 sequence (DNA): TGCGCCAGCAGCCAAGATATAATTCTGTTTTTT.